This T cell receptor (beta chain) was recorded in a study of graft-versus-host responses after intestinal transplantation. Trimming removed 5 bases at V and 8 bases at J, with 24 bases between. CDR3 size: 16 residues. Germline CDR1 is MRHNA and CDR2 is SNTAGT. Generated by immunoSEQ multiplex PCR, the TCRdb table keeps only in-frame clones and is missing some. The sample holds tens of thousands of clones; approximately 90% are singletons and the top ten take approximately 2.9%. This chain joins TRBV6-4 and TRBJ1-2; D unclear. This receptor was obtained from a human patient who received an intestinal transplant, so some T cells may come from the graft donor. This specimen consisted of PBMCs, obtained around 120 days after intestinal transplantation. CDR3 coding DNA: TGTGCCAGCAGTCAGACGTTCTCTGGATCTATCGGAGGCTACACCTTC. It is translated as CASSQTFSGSIGGYTF.